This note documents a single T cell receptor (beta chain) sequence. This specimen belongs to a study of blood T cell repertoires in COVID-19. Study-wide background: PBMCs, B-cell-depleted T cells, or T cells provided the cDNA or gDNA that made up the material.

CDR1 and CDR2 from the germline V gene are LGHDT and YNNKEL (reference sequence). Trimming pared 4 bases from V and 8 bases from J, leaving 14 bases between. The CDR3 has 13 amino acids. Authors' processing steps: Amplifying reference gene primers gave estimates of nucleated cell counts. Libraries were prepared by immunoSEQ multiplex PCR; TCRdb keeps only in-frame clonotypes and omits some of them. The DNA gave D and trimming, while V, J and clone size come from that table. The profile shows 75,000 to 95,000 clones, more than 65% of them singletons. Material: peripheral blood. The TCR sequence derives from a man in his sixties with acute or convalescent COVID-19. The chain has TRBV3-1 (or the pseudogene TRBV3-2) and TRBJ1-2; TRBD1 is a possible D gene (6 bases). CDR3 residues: CASSRGGAGGYTF. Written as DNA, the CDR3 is TGTGCCAGCAGCCGGGGGGGGGCCGGCGGCTACACCTTC.